The rows below give T cell receptor beta chains drawn from one sample of a study of blood T cell repertoires in COVID-19. Libraries were prepared by immunoSEQ multiplex PCR; TCRdb keeps only in-frame clonotypes and omits some of them. Of 150,000 or so clones listed, around 79% are singletons. The sample taken for sequencing was PBMCs or T cells enriched from blood (not recorded which). The receptors here all came from a woman aged 45 to 65 who had recovered from COVID-19. Both conserved end residues are part of each CDR3. The D gene is left open where the match is weak. Some rows mark clone size as missing; the rest say once, few, many or name a class of expanded clone.

d_gene,v_gene,j_gene,abundance,CDR3aa,CDR3nt
TRBD1,TRBV2,TRBJ1-5,NA,CASRSGQGDQPQHF,TGTGCCAGCAGGTCCGGACAGGGGGATCAGCCCCAGCATTTT
NA,TRBV30,TRBJ1-1,NA,CAWTRLPGTEAFF,TGTGCCTGGACCCGTTTACCCGGGACTGAAGCTTTCTTT
NA,TRBV7-3,TRBJ1-1,NA,CASSPRSGPISTEAFF,TGTGCCAGCAGCCCCAGGAGCGGCCCCATTTCCACTGAAGCTTTCTTT
TRBD1,TRBV6-1,TRBJ1-6,NA,CASSEGYRGDSPLHF,TGTGCCAGCAGTGAAGGGTACAGGGGAGATTCACCCCTCCACTTT
TRBD1,TRBV7-9,TRBJ2-1,NA,CASSLEGTDVFF,TGTGCCAGCAGCTTAGAGGGGACAGATGTGTTCTTC
NA,TRBV18,TRBJ1-5,NA,CASSIDGGRPQHF,TGTGCCAGCTCAATCGACGGGGGAAGGCCCCAGCATTTT
NA,TRBV7-3,TRBJ1-2,NA,CASSSTGSGGYTF,TGTGCCAGCAGCTCTACAGGGTCGGGTGGCTACACCTTC
NA,TRBV3-1/TRBV3-2,TRBJ1-3,NA,CASSQSTEPGNTIYF,TGTGCCAGCAGCCAAAGTACAGAGCCTGGAAACACCATATATTTT
NA,TRBV28,TRBJ1-2,NA,CASSSAPTGGYGYTF,TGTGCCAGCAGTTCCGCCCCGACAGGAGGTTATGGCTACACCTTC
TRBD1,TRBV18,TRBJ2-7,NA,CASSPGTGLSYEQYF,TGTGCCAGCTCACCGGGGACAGGACTCTCCTACGAGCAGTACTTC
NA,TRBV27,TRBJ2-1,NA,CASSLRLNVGYEQFF,TGTGCCAGCAGTTTAAGACTAAACGTCGGCTATGAGCAGTTCTTC
TRBD1,TRBV2,TRBJ2-2,NA,CASSWTGITGELFF,TGTGCCAGCAGTTGGACAGGGATAACCGGGGAGCTGTTTTTT
NA,TRBV2,TRBJ1-4,NA,CASSEGRGNEKLFF,TGTGCCAGCAGTGAGGGTCGGGGGAACGAAAAACTGTTTTTT
TRBD2,TRBV7-8,TRBJ2-5,few,CASSLISGSVGETQYF,TGTGCCAGCAGCCTTATTAGCGGGAGCGTCGGCGAGACCCAGTACTTC
NA,TRBV5-1,TRBJ1-1,NA,CAKSLRGRNTEAFF,TGCGCCAAGAGCCTCAGGGGCAGGAACACTGAAGCTTTCTTT
NA,TRBV12-3/TRBV12-4,TRBJ1-2,once,CASSFRFDSSYTF,TGTGCCAGCAGTTTTAGATTCGACAGCAGCTACACCTTC
TRBD2,TRBV24-1,TRBJ2-1,few,CATQVTSGSADEQFF,TGTGCCACCCAAGTAACTAGCGGGAGTGCAGATGAGCAGTTCTTC
TRBD1,TRBV6-6,TRBJ1-2,NA,CASSYRGQGTDGYTF,TGTGCCAGCAGTTACAGAGGACAGGGGACCGATGGCTACACCTTC
NA,TRBV30,TRBJ1-5,NA,CAWSTGLGNQPQHF,TGTGCCTGGAGTACAGGGCTTGGCAATCAGCCCCAGCATTTT
NA,TRBV11-2,TRBJ1-2,NA,CASSLGQGLYGYTF,TGTGCCAGCAGCTTAGGCCAGGGCCTCTATGGCTACACCTTC
NA,TRBV5-1,TRBJ1-5,NA,CASSLETGPGQPQHF,TGCGCCAGCAGCTTGGAAACAGGGCCAGGCCAGCCCCAGCATTTT
TRBD2,TRBV19,TRBJ2-7,few,CASSPTGLGMGEQYF,TGTGCCAGTAGTCCCACGGGACTAGGGATGGGTGAGCAGTACTTC
TRBD2,TRBV9,TRBJ2-7,NA,CASSARTSGSDEQYF,TGTGCCAGCAGCGCCCGGACTAGCGGGAGTGACGAGCAGTACTTC
TRBD2,TRBV5-4,TRBJ2-3,many,CASSRGLAGGSSTDTQYF,TGTGCCAGCAGCAGGGGACTAGCGGGGGGCTCATCCACAGATACGCAGTATTTT
TRBD2,TRBV7-2,TRBJ2-5,NA,CASSWGLGLAGQETQYF,TGTGCCAGCAGCTGGGGACTAGGGCTAGCGGGGCAAGAGACCCAGTACTTC
NA,TRBV19,TRBJ1-5,NA,CASSLILHGGNQPQHF,TGTGCCAGTAGTTTGATACTGCACGGAGGCAATCAGCCCCAGCATTTT
NA,TRBV11-3,TRBJ1-1,NA,CASSLMTVNTEAFF,TGTGCCAGCAGCCTGATGACAGTGAACACTGAAGCTTTCTTT
TRBD2,TRBV5-1,TRBJ2-3,NA,CASSLPSGRAGTDTQYF,TGCGCCAGCAGCTTACCTAGCGGGAGGGCCGGGACAGATACGCAGTATTTT
TRBD1,TRBV11-3,TRBJ2-4,NA,CASSLGLGQGQIQYF,TGTGCCAGCAGCTTAGGGCTCGGACAGGGCCAAATTCAGTACTTC
NA,TRBV30,TRBJ1-2,NA,CAWSVGWGYYGYTF,TGTGCCTGGAGTGTGGGGTGGGGCTACTATGGCTACACCTTC
TRBD2,TRBV5-1,TRBJ2-1,NA,CASSEGLAGVNEQFF,TGCGCCAGCAGCGAGGGACTAGCGGGAGTCAATGAGCAGTTCTTC
NA,TRBV27,TRBJ2-1,few,CASSSRPGDSYNEQFF,TGTGCCAGCAGTTCTCGCCCGGGGGACTCCTACAATGAGCAGTTCTTC
NA,TRBV27,TRBJ2-3,NA,CASSFSGTDTQYF,TGTGCCAGCAGTTTTTCCGGGACAGATACGCAGTATTTT
TRBD2,TRBV5-1,TRBJ2-7,NA,CASRTIAGGDEQYF,TGCGCCTCTCGGACGATAGCGGGGGGTGACGAGCAGTACTTC
NA,TRBV7-9,TRBJ2-2,once,CASSLYVASSTGELFF,TGTGCCAGCAGCTTATACGTCGCCTCGAGCACCGGGGAGCTGTTTTTT
NA,TRBV3-1/TRBV3-2,TRBJ2-3,few,CASSQAWQGFADTQYF,TGTGCCAGCAGCCAAGCGTGGCAGGGGTTCGCAGATACGCAGTATTTT
NA,TRBV6-6,TRBJ2-7,once,CASSYSRGEGLYEQYF,TGTGCCAGCAGTTACTCTAGGGGGGAGGGCCTCTACGAGCAGTACTTC
TRBD2,TRBV7-2,TRBJ2-3,few,CASSLGISGGTQYF,TGTGCCAGCAGCTTAGGGATTAGCGGGGGCACGCAGTATTTT
TRBD2,TRBV7-3,TRBJ2-5,NA,CASSLGGTRQETQYF,TGTGCCAGCAGCTTGGGTGGGACTAGGCAAGAGACCCAGTACTTC
NA,TRBV16,TRBJ2-1,NA,CASSQGGYNEQFF,TGTGCCAGCAGCCAAGGGGGGTACAATGAGCAGTTCTTC
NA,TRBV7-2,TRBJ1-2,few,CASSPSTKAGYGYTF,TGTGCCAGCAGCCCCTCGACAAAGGCAGGCTATGGCTACACCTTC
TRBD1,TRBV27,TRBJ1-5,NA,CASSRGTGMNSNQPQHF,TGTGCCAGCAGCCGAGGGACAGGGATGAACAGCAATCAGCCCCAGCATTTT
NA,TRBV30,TRBJ1-5,few,CAWSVGGAVNQPQHF,TGTGCCTGGAGTGTTGGGGGGGCCGTGAATCAGCCCCAGCATTTT